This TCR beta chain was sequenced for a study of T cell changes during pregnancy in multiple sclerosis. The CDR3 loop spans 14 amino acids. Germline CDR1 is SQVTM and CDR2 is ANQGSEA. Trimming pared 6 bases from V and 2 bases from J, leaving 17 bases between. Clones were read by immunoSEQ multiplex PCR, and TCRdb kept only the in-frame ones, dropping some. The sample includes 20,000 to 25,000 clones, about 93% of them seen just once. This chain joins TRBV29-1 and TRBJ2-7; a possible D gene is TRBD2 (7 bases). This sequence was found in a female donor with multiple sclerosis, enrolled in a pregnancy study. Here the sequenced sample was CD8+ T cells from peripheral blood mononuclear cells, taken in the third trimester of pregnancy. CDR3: CSVRGALGTYEQYF. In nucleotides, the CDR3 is TGCAGCGTCCGGGGGGCCCTCGGCACCTACGAGCAGTACTTC.